Listed here is a single T cell receptor (beta chain). The antigen remains unidentified. CD4+ T cells that had been cultured provided DNA sequenced with the Oncomine TCR Beta short-read assay. TCRdb reanalysed the PCR reads using MiXCR and keeps one entry per CDR3 protein. The sample consists of just under 20,000 distinct CDR3 sequences, around a quarter of them appearing once. With V trimmed by 4 bases and J by 5 bases, 3 bases remained unmatched. This CDR3 has 14 residues. The germline V gene has CDR1 SGHTA and CDR2 FQGNSA. Treatment defined: roughly 11-day PBMC culture with coronavirus spike peptide pools or control peptides (ViraFEST assay). Positive tests by PCR, dated March to December 2020, predated US Alpha, Beta and Delta variants. This sample was included in a study of vaccination and CD4 T cells after COVID-19.

The receptor comes from a human donor with COVID-19. Sequenced sample: cultured CD4+ T cells from blood. The gene calls are TRBV7-2 and TRBJ2-4, with 9 nucleotides matching TRBD1. The CDR3: CASSSRTGENIQYF. CDR3 nucleotide sequence: TGTGCCAGCAGCTCTCGGACAGGGGAAAACATTCAGTACTTC.